The 15 T cell receptor beta chains reported below all come from one sample, sequenced in a study of T cell responses to AZD1222 COVID-19 vaccine. This table comes from immunoSEQ multiplex PCR, and its TCRdb copy is limited to in-frame clones, with some not included. The sample lists about 96,000 clones; around 90% were seen once. The sequencing here drew on peripheral blood, taken on day 0 of AZD1222 vaccination. Receptors were obtained from an adult in good health.

The chain has TRBV6-5 and TRBJ2-7; TRBD2 agrees at 11 bases. From germline, CDR1 is MNHEY and CDR2 SVGAGI. CDR3 length: 15 amino acids. Losses at the gene ends were 4 bases for V and 4 bases for J; bases not matched to a gene: 6. This CDR3 is CASSLSGLADYEQYF. The CDR3 region has the DNA TGTGCCAGCAGTTTATCGGGACTAGCGGATTACGAGCAGTACTTC.

V gene TRBV6-5 combines with J gene TRBJ2-2; D is undetermined. CDR1 and CDR2 (germline): MNHEY, SVGAGI. The V gene lost 0 bases and the J gene lost 6 bases, with 14 bases spanning the gap. This CDR3 spans 16 amino acids. CDR3 bases: TGTGCCAGCAGTTACTCCATAGCTTCTAGTCCCGGGGAGCTGTTTTTT. Encoded protein: CASSYSIASSPGELFF.

The rearrangement uses TRBV28 and TRBJ2-7; 10 bases fit TRBD1. The CDR3 contains 16 residues. J lost 0 bases, V lost 6 bases, and 8 bases had no gene match. Germline V gives CDR1 MDHEN, CDR2 SYDVKM. CDR3 nucleotide sequence: TGTGCCAGCAGCTCGCCCGGGACAGGGGCCTCCTACGAGCAGTACTTC. Translated, it gives CASSSPGTGASYEQYF.

This clone was detected only once. The V call is TRBV10-3, the J call TRBJ2-2; TRBD2 aligns across 14 bases. CDR1 and CDR2 (germline): ENHRY, SYGVKD. There are 19 residues in the CDR3. V lost 4 bases and J lost 0; bases outside the gene matches: 7. As DNA, the CDR3 is TGTGCCATCAGTGGAAGGGGACTAGCGGGAGACACGAACACCGGGGAGCTGTTTTTT. Protein product: CAISGRGLAGDTNTGELFF.

This clone occurred a few times. The chain recombines TRBV7-9 with TRBJ2-1; 11 bases line up with TRBD1. Germline CDR1 SEHNR, CDR2 FQNEAQ (reference sequence). The CDR3 has 16 residues. Trimming took 6 bases from V and 5 from J; bases not matched to a gene: 9. The CDR3 nucleotides are TGTGCCAGCAGTTCCCGGACAGGGGGCTCTCACAATGAGCAGTTCTTC. Its protein is CASSSRTGGSHNEQFF.

The gene calls are TRBV6-5 and TRBJ2-7; D is unclear. The V gene lost 0 bases and the J gene lost 0 bases, with 3 bases spanning the gap. Germline CDR1 is MNHEY and CDR2 is SVGAGI. The CDR3 consists of 13 residues. The CDR3 protein is CASSYSPSYEQYF. CDR3 DNA sequence: TGTGCCAGCAGTTACTCGCCCTCCTACGAGCAGTACTTC.

This chain joins TRBV18 and TRBJ2-3; D is possibly TRBD2 (6 bases). Looked up from germline, CDR1 is KGHSH and CDR2 is LQKENI. This CDR3 has 16 amino acids. The V and J ends lost 2 bases and 2 bases respectively, with 14 bases between them. The CDR3: CASSPGASEHTDTQYF. In nucleotides, the CDR3 is TGTGCCAGCTCACCAGGGGCTAGCGAACACACAGATACGCAGTATTTT.

The rearrangement links TRBV6-1 to TRBJ1-6; no clear D gene. There are 12 residues in the CDR3. Between the trimmed V and J ends, which lost 3 bases and 9 bases, there was a span of 6 bases. Germline CDR1 is MNHNS and CDR2 is SASEGT. CDR3 protein: CASSDGISPLHF. For the CDR3, the DNA is TGTGCCAGCAGTGACGGGATTTCACCCCTCCACTTT.

The rearrangement joins TRBV19 to TRBJ1-1; D unclear. Trimming took 11 bases from V and 1 from J, leaving 11 bases between them. The CDR3 consists of 12 residues. CDR1 is LNHDA and CDR2 is SQIVND in the germline V gene (reference sequence). CDR3 nucleotides: TGTGCCGCAATGTGGGGGAACACTGAAGCTTTCTTT. Amino acid sequence: CAAMWGNTEAFF. Looking up the rest from reference TRBV19 and TRBJ1-1 gives the full variable domain: DGGITQSPKYLFRKEGQNVTLSCEQNLNHDAMYWYRQDPGQGLRLIYYSQIVNDFQKGDIAEGYSVSREKKESFPLTVTSAQKNPTAFYLCAAMWGNTEAFFGQGTRLTVV.

The chain recombines TRBV7-2 with TRBJ2-1, with TRBD2 identical over 12 bases. The CDR3 runs 16 residues. V gave up 7 bases and J gave up 10 bases; unmatched junction bases: 14. The germline V gene encodes CDR1 SGHTA and CDR2 FQGNSA. CDR3 residues: CASTPVGASGRVEQFF. The CDR3 nucleotides are TGTGCCAGCACCCCTGTAGGGGCTAGCGGGAGGGTGGAGCAGTTCTTC.

The CDR3 nucleotides read TGTGCCAGCAGTCCCGGACAGGGGGGTGGGGAGCTGTTTTTT. Protein: CASSPGQGGGELFF. V gene TRBV6-5 combines with J gene TRBJ2-2; 10 bases fit TRBD1. CDR1 is MNHEY and CDR2 is SVGAGI in the germline V gene. The V and J ends lost 5 bases and 8 bases, in that order; junction bases with no gene match: 5. This CDR3 spans 14 amino acids.

V usage is TRBV7-8 and J usage is TRBJ2-5; either TRBD1 or TRBD2 may fit D (6 bases each). The CDR3 runs 15 residues. CDR1 and CDR2 from the germline V gene are SGHVS and FQNEAQ. V was clipped by 5 bases and J by 4 bases, with 17 bases between them. In nucleotides, the CDR3 is TGTGCCAGCAGCCACCGCTGGGGGGCGGGAGAGACCCAGTACTTC. Translating it yields CASSHRWGAGETQYF. The full variable domain, completed using reference TRBV7-8 and TRBJ2-5, is GAGVSQSPRYKVAKRGQDVALRCDPISGHVSLFWYQQALGQGPEFLTYFQNEAQLDKSGLPSDRFFAERPEGSVSTLKIQRTQQEDSAVYLCASSHRWGAGETQYFGPGTRLLVL.

The chain joins TRBV28 to TRBJ1-2; TRBD1 agrees at 8 bases. This CDR3 has 14 residues. In germline, CDR1 is MDHEN, CDR2 SYDVKM. After removal of 5 bases from V and 5 bases from J, the junction contained 7 bases not matched to a gene. The CDR3 is CASSEGQGAYGYTF. The CDR3 DNA is TGTGCCAGCAGTGAAGGACAGGGCGCGTATGGCTACACCTTC.

J is TRBJ2-6 and V is TRBV2; D is unresolved. CDR1 and CDR2 (germline): SNHLY, FYNNEI. CDR3 size: 15 residues. Trimming took off 4 bases at V and 0 bases at J, with 7 bases between the two ends. The CDR3 loop is CASSAALSGANVLTF. In nucleotides, the CDR3 is TGTGCCAGCAGTGCAGCCCTCTCTGGGGCCAACGTCCTGACTTTC.

The CDR3 DNA follows: TGTGCCAGCAGTTACTTGCCTAGCGGGAGGGCCGGGGAGCTGTTTTTT. It translates to CASSYLPSGRAGELFF. The chain carries TRBV6-2 or TRBV6-3 and TRBJ2-2; 12 positions agree with TRBD2. J lost 6 bases, V lost 1 base, and 3 bases had no gene match. Germline V CDR1 and CDR2: MNHEY, SVGEGT. CDR3 length: 16 amino acids.